The 7 T cell receptor beta chains listed next were all sequenced from one sample in a study of CD8 T cells in ankylosing spondylitis. TCRdb ran MiXCR on the 5' RACE reads and lists one entry per CDR3 protein. The repertoire has approximately 300,000 distinct CDR3 sequences, under 25% of them found once; the top ten carry 3.5%. Sequenced material: blood, either unsorted or a sorted T cell fraction (not recorded which). The receptors originated from a female donor with ankylosing spondylitis or in good health (not recorded which).

With regard to this clonotype: The junction departs from germline at one end; a sequencing error may be responsible. The rearrangement joins TRBV12-3 or TRBV12-4 to TRBJ2-3; 10 bases map to TRBD2. The CDR3 runs to 19 residues. Here the CDR3 reads CAISLAGLAIEGSTDTQYF. The CDR3 DNA follows: TGTGCCATCAGTTTAGCGGGACTAGCGATAGAGGGTTCCACAGATACGCAGTATTTT.

The genes are TRBV18 and TRBJ2-3, with a weak D call TRBD2 (6 bases). This CDR3 region has 16 residues. V dropped 3 bases and J dropped 2 bases, with 15 bases sitting between them. CDR1 KGHSH and CDR2 LQKENI come from the germline V gene. The CDR3, as DNA: TGTGCCAGCTCACCCGAGGGCGGGACGCACACAGATACGCAGTATTTT. This codes for CASSPEGGTHTDTQYF.

The table lists this clonotype with many counts. The rearrangement uses TRBV11-2 and TRBJ2-5; 13 bases match TRBD2. The trim removed 4 bases at V and 6 bases at J, leaving 11 bases unmatched. Per the germline V gene, CDR1 is SGHAT and CDR2 is FQNNGV. The CDR3 loop spans 17 amino acids. The CDR3 here is CASSSGLAGVIIKTQYF. In nucleotides, the CDR3 is TGTGCCAGCAGCTCCGGACTAGCGGGAGTCATAATTAAGACCCAGTACTTC.

The chain combines TRBV27 with TRBJ1-5; no definite D call. Germline lookup yields CDR1 MNHEY and CDR2 SMNVEV (reference sequence). This CDR3 has 13 amino acids. Trimming removed 3 bases from V and 9 bases from J, with 12 bases in between. CDR3 nucleotides: TGTGCCAGCAGTTTGAAGGGCCTTTCGCCCCAGCATTTT. This codes for CASSLKGLSPQHF.

The V call is TRBV5-8, the J call TRBJ1-4, with unresolved D. From germline, CDR1 is SGHTS and CDR2 YDEGEE. This CDR3 spans 11 amino acids. Deletions cut 4 bases from V and 7 bases from J, with 5 bases between. CDR3 nucleotides: TGTGCCAGCAGCCCGATTGAAAAACTGTTTTTT. Amino acid sequence: CASSPIEKLFF. Combining the CDR3 with reference TRBV5-8 and TRBJ1-4 gives the whole variable domain EAGVTQSPTHLIKTRGQQATLRCSPISGHTSVYWYQQALGLGLQFLLWYDEGEERNRGNFPPRFSGRQFPNYSSELNVNALELEDSALYLCASSPIEKLFFGSGTQLSVL.

The chain joins TRBV12-3 or TRBV12-4 to TRBJ2-3; unclear D gene. With 3 bases removed from V and 5 bases from J, the gap between germline ends came to 15 bases. The CDR3 consists of 15 residues. The CDR3 loop reads CASSFADPLRDTQYF. As DNA, the CDR3 is TGTGCCAGCAGTTTCGCCGACCCTCTGAGAGATACGCAGTATTTT.

This clonotype was detected once. The rearrangement joins TRBV7-3 to TRBJ2-3; 13 nucleotides line up with TRBD2. CDR1 SGHTA and CDR2 FQGTGA come from the germline V gene. This CDR3 contains 16 residues. V lost 3 bases to trimming and J lost 2 bases; unmatched junction nucleotides: 2. DNA for the CDR3: TGTGCCAGCAGCTTTGGGACTAGCGGGACCACAGATACGCAGTATTTT. Translating gives CASSFGTSGTTDTQYF.